This TCR beta chain was found in a study of early T cells in non-severe SARS-CoV-2 infection. Study in general: Unpaired chains resulted from sequencing bulk RNA of unsorted whole blood. Findings of the study overall: Anti-spike CD8 specificities were favored by VDJdb matching, whose results missed private and CD4 specificities.

Individual cDNA molecules each received unique molecular identifiers attached to them. MiXCR, applied by TCRdb to the 5' RACE reads, yields one record per CDR3 protein. The sample records roughly 50,000 distinct CDR3 sequences, 7% to 9% being singletons. In this sample, this clonotype turned up a few times. The antigen is not known. V was clipped by 3 bases and J by 0 bases, with 8 bases between them. Germline assignment: CDR1 SGHTA and CDR2 FQGNSA. This CDR3 comprises 14 residues. The J gene is TRBJ1-2, the V gene TRBV7-2; D uncertain. Sequencing used whole blood. This TCR came from an adult who was a healthcare worker with PCR-confirmed SARS-CoV-2 infection or an uninfected control (not recorded which). In DNA form, the CDR3 reads TGTGCCAGCAGCTTCCGAAGGTCTAACTATGGCTACACCTTC. It specifies CASSFRRSNYGYTF.